These 7 T cell receptor beta chains originate from one sample sequenced in a study of blood T cell repertoires in COVID-19. Profiling relied on immunoSEQ multiplex PCR, and the TCRdb table lists in-frame clones only, not all of them. The repertoire holds about 35,000 clones, with more than 70% as singletons. The sequencing sample was made of peripheral blood. The receptor source for this set is a human donor in a cohort sampled during active COVID-19.

The chain employs TRBV18 and TRBJ1-1; D not resolved. The V gene's germline CDR1 is KGHSH and CDR2 LQKENI. Deletions cut 3 bases from V and 4 bases from J, with 12 bases between. This CDR3 is 14 amino acids long. The CDR3: CASSPSPEGTEAFF. The CDR3 DNA is TGTGCCAGCTCACCGTCTCCTGAGGGCACTGAAGCTTTCTTT.

The chain carries TRBV6-5 and TRBJ1-5; D perhaps matches TRBD1 (6 bases). This CDR3 contains 13 residues. V was pared by 8 bases and J by 6 bases, with 14 bases between. In germline, CDR1 is MNHEY, CDR2 SVGAGI. CDR3 in amino acids: CASWGRGGQPQHF. The CDR3 coding sequence is TGTGCCAGCTGGGGCAGGGGTGGTCAGCCCCAGCATTTT.

The CDR3 reads CASSAMRGGSYEQYF. The CDR3 DNA reads TGTGCCAGCAGCGCGATGCGGGGGGGCTCCTACGAGCAGTACTTC. The chain recombines TRBV5-4 with TRBJ2-7, with 9 bases fitting TRBD2. The V gene end was trimmed by 4 bases and the J gene end by 0 bases; junction bases not matched to a gene: 5. The CDR3 runs 15 residues. From germline, CDR1 is SGHNT and CDR2 YYREEE (reference sequence).

The J gene is TRBJ1-4, the V gene TRBV4-3; no clear D. The CDR3 has 14 amino acids. Germline V CDR1 and CDR2: LGHNA, YSLEER. V was trimmed by 0 bases and J by 8 bases, leaving 10 bases between them. The chain's CDR3 is CASSQEGRKEKLFF. Written as DNA, the CDR3 is TGCGCCAGCAGCCAAGAGGGCCGTAAGGAAAAACTGTTTTTT.

CDR3: CAKKPGQGASNTEAFF. CDR3 DNA: TGTGCCAAGAAACCGGGACAGGGTGCCTCAAACACTGAAGCTTTCTTT. The chain couples TRBV24-1 to TRBJ1-1; 9 nucleotides agree with TRBD1. Germline V gene sequence: CDR1 KGHDR, CDR2 SFDVKD. The junction had 14 bases not matched to a gene; V was cut back by 11 bases and J by 2 bases. CDR3 length equals 16 residues.

The rearrangement joins TRBV5-1 to TRBJ2-7, with 11 bases identical to TRBD1. Germline V lookup: CDR1 SGHRS, CDR2 YFSETQ. V shed 3 bases and J 4 bases; nucleotides not matched to a gene: 3. The CDR3 totals 14 residues. CDR3 DNA: TGCGCCAGCAGCTCCCGGGACAGGGGGTACGAGCAGTACTTC. Residues: CASSSRDRGYEQYF.

This rearrangement joins TRBV5-1 to TRBJ1-2, with 8 positions matching TRBD1. The junction had 6 bases not matched to a gene; V was cut back by 5 bases and J by 3 bases. Looked up from germline, CDR1 is SGHRS and CDR2 is YFSETQ. The CDR3 sequence is 14 residues long. In DNA, the CDR3 is TGCGCCAGCAGGACAGGGGTTTCGGACTATGGCTACACCTTC. Translation gives CASRTGVSDYGYTF.